What follows are 2 T cell receptor beta chains derived from one specimen sequenced in a study of CD8 T cells in ankylosing spondylitis. Via MiXCR, TCRdb re-called the 5' RACE reads, giving one row per CDR3 protein. The table lists roughly 150,000 distinct CDR3 sequences, about a third of them singletons, with approximately 5.9% in the top ten. Sequencing was carried out using synovial fluid, either unsorted or a sorted T cell fraction (not recorded which). These receptors came from a male donor with ankylosing spondylitis.

V gene TRBV7-6 combines with J gene TRBJ2-2; 14 bases line up with TRBD2. The germline CDR1 and CDR2 sequences are SGHVS and FNYEAQ. The CDR3 sequence is 16 residues long. V was pared by 5 bases and J by 7 bases, with 6 bases of the junction left unmatched. CDR3 residues: CASSPGLAGVVGELFF. The CDR3 bases are TGTGCCAGCAGCCCGGGACTAGCGGGAGTGGTCGGGGAGCTGTTTTTT.

This clonotype was found a few times. The gene calls are TRBV5-1 and TRBJ1-1; 8 bases are shared with TRBD1. The CDR3 length is 14 residues. With 4 bases clipped from V and 6 bases from J, the junction kept 8 bases outside the gene matches. Germline V gene data show CDR1 as SGHRS and CDR2 as YFSETQ. CDR3 sequence: CASSPEDRVSEAFF. CDR3 coding DNA: TGCGCCAGCAGCCCAGAGGACAGGGTCTCTGAAGCTTTCTTT.